The 26 T cell receptor beta chains given below trace back to one sample, sequenced in a study of blood T cells in healthy people across ages. It was with a sample-barcoded 5' primer and a J-beta primer mix that a second PCR of about 6 to 12 cycles was run. Each CDR3 protein gets one entry after TCRdb re-called the 5' RACE reads with MiXCR. The sample gives roughly 1,500,000 distinct CDR3 sequences, approximately 42% of which show up once; less than 8% is in the top ten. Sequenced sample: blood. Receptors were obtained from a woman aged 18-35 years in good health.

The rearrangement links TRBV10-3 to TRBJ2-1; 10 nucleotides match TRBD2. Near its end, the DNA agrees better with TRBJ2-7, so the J call may be wrong. Germline CDR1 ENHRY, CDR2 SYGVKD. This CDR3 has 15 amino acids. CDR3: CAISPSGGSYNEQYF. CDR3 in DNA: TGTGCCATCAGTCCTAGCGGGGGTTCCTACAATGAGCAGTACTTC.

The rearrangement uses TRBV20-1 and TRBJ2-1; 11 bases match TRBD2. The CDR3 length is 15 residues. CDR1 DFQATT and CDR2 SNEGSKA come from the germline V gene (reference sequence). Trimming cost V 3 bases and J 8 bases; bases outside gene matches: 9. In DNA, the CDR3 is TGCAGTGCTAGCGGGACTAGCGGCGCCGGGGATGAGCAGTTCTTC. This translates into CSASGTSGAGDEQFF.

The sample holds a few counts of this clonotype. The CDR3 protein is CASSQEAGREREEQYF. CDR3 DNA: TGCGCCAGCAGCCAAGAGGCGGGGAGGGAGAGAGAAGAGCAGTACTTC. The gene calls are TRBV4-1 and TRBJ2-4, with 7 bases fitting TRBD2. This CDR3 contains 16 residues. The V gene end was trimmed by 0 bases and the J gene end by 13 bases; junction bases not matched to a gene: 15. Germline values: CDR1 MGHRA, CDR2 YSYEKL.

This clonotype was observed a few times. This sequence joins TRBV10-3 and TRBJ2-7; TRBD2 aligns across 9 bases. V lost 2 bases to trimming and J lost 2 bases; unmatched junction nucleotides: 16. CDR1 is ENHRY, CDR2 SYGVKD, per germline. This CDR3 is built from 19 residues. This chain's CDR3 is CAISEGVAGDRLWAYEQYF. CDR3 coding DNA: TGTGCCATCAGTGAGGGGGTAGCGGGAGACAGATTATGGGCCTACGAGCAGTACTTC.

The chain combines TRBV20-1 with TRBJ1-2, with D maybe TRBD1 (6 bases). This CDR3 spans 15 amino acids. Germline CDR1 DFQATT, CDR2 SNEGSKA (reference sequence). V gave up 6 bases and J gave up 0 bases, with 17 bases separating them. The DNA for the CDR3 is TGCAGTGCCATCCCCCCACAGGGAGCTAACTATGGCTACACCTTC. Protein product: CSAIPPQGANYGYTF.

V and J are TRBV5-1 and TRBJ2-7, with D maybe TRBD1 (7 bases). The CDR3 consists of 15 residues. V lost 7 bases to trimming and J lost 2 bases, with 19 bases between them. CDR1 SGHRS and CDR2 YFSETQ come from the germline V gene. The chain's CDR3 is CASRSAGGPPYEQYF. The CDR3, as DNA: TGCGCCAGCCGTTCGGCAGGGGGGCCACCCTACGAGCAGTACTTC.

The V and J genes are TRBV10-2 and TRBJ2-1; 10 bases match TRBD2. The CDR3 is made up of 16 amino acids. Per germline, CDR1 WSHSY and CDR2 SAAADI. J gave up 8 bases and V 2 bases, and 9 bases lay outside the gene matches. The CDR3 reads CASSEQTSGPTDEQFF. The CDR3, as DNA: TGCGCCAGCAGTGAGCAGACTAGCGGGCCGACCGATGAGCAGTTCTTC.

At least ten counts were recorded for this clonotype. The J gene is TRBJ2-7, the V gene TRBV7-2, with TRBD2 matching over 10 bases. J was trimmed by 4 bases and V by 1 base; bases with no gene match: 4. The CDR3 runs 15 residues. CDR1 SGHTA and CDR2 FQGNSA come from the germline V gene. CDR3 protein: CASSLEAGGPYEQYF. The CDR3 nucleotides are TGTGCCAGCAGCTTAGAAGCGGGGGGGCCGTACGAGCAGTACTTC.

This clonotype was found a few times. V is TRBV5-1 and J is TRBJ2-1; TRBD2 matches at 11 bases. The germline CDR1 and CDR2 sequences are SGHRS and YFSETQ. J gave up 8 bases and V 4 bases, and 8 bases lay outside the gene matches. The CDR3 has 15 residues. The CDR3 region is CASSPGTSGSDEQFF. DNA for the CDR3: TGCGCCAGCAGCCCCGGGACTAGCGGCTCCGATGAGCAGTTCTTC.

The J gene is TRBJ2-5, the V gene TRBV20-1; the match to TRBD2 covers 7 bases. J gave up 1 base and V 8 bases, and 7 bases lay outside the gene matches. There are 13 residues in the CDR3. CDR1 and CDR2 (germline): DFQATT, SNEGSKA (reference sequence). The CDR3 spells CSTGAGFQETQYF. The CDR3 coding sequence is TGCAGTACTGGAGCGGGGTTCCAAGAGACCCAGTACTTC.

The chain couples TRBV12-3 or TRBV12-4 to TRBJ2-1; 13 bases line up with TRBD2. The CDR3 sequence is 15 residues long. With V trimmed by 5 bases and J by 7 bases, 5 bases remained unmatched. The CDR3 DNA follows: TGTGCCAGCAGTAAAATGACTAGCGGGGGGAATGAGCAGTTCTTC. This sequence encodes CASSKMTSGGNEQFF.

The chain links TRBV3-1 to TRBJ1-2, with D unresolved. Germline assignment: CDR1 LGHDT and CDR2 YNNKEL (reference sequence). This CDR3 is 14 amino acids long. The germline V and J ends were trimmed by 1 base and 4 bases, with 10 bases remaining between them. In DNA, the CDR3 is TGTGCCAGCAGCCAAGTAACGGCCCCCTATGGCTACACCTTC. The encoded protein is CASSQVTAPYGYTF.

CDR3 DNA: TGCAGTGCTCAGGGACAGTGGGATGAAAAACTGTTTTTT. This encodes CSAQGQWDEKLFF. This rearrangement joins TRBV20-1 to TRBJ1-4, with 7 nucleotides matching TRBD1. The CDR3 consists of 13 residues. Germline trimming cut 5 bases from V and 6 bases from J; bases unmatched to any gene: 6. Germline lookup yields CDR1 DFQATT and CDR2 SNEGSKA (reference sequence).

The gene calls are TRBV20-1 and TRBJ1-2; 7 bases agree with TRBD1. Germline values: CDR1 DFQATT, CDR2 SNEGSKA (reference sequence). J was trimmed by 4 bases and V by 5 bases; bases with no gene match: 7. This CDR3 spans 13 amino acids. CDR3 DNA: TGCAGTGCTTCCCGGGACAGCCCCTATGGCTACACCTTC. Translation gives CSASRDSPYGYTF.

Note on this clonotype: Mismatch with germline at one junction end may stem from a read error. The chain employs TRBV4-2 and TRBJ2-1, with TRBD2 matching over 14 bases. CDR3 length equals 16 residues. Germline-derived CDR1 and CDR2 are LGHNA and YNFKEQ. CDR3 sequence (DNA): TGTGCCAGCAGCCTCGGGACTAGCGGGGGTGGTAATGGGCAGTTCTTC. It codes for CASSLGTSGGGNGQFF.

The chain employs TRBV29-1 and TRBJ1-2; 7 bases fit TRBD1. This CDR3 has 14 residues. V was clipped by 7 bases and J by 6 bases; unmatched bases: 14. CDR1 is SQVTM, CDR2 ANQGSEA, per germline. CDR3 region: CSGMRGGLMDGYTF. In DNA, the CDR3 is TGCAGCGGGATGAGAGGGGGCCTCATGGATGGCTACACCTTC.

This clonotype was seen ten or more times. The CDR3 DNA reads TGTGCCAGCAGCCAAGAGGTGGACTCCTACGAGCAGTACTTC. This gives the protein CASSQEVDSYEQYF. The genes are TRBV3-1 and TRBJ2-7; D gene unclear. The CDR3 has 14 amino acids. Between the trimmed V and J ends, which lost 0 bases and 0 bases, there was a span of 6 bases. CDR1 is LGHDT and CDR2 is YNNKEL in the germline V gene (reference sequence).

The chain has TRBV3-1 and TRBJ1-2; D gene uncertain. The CDR3 loop spans 14 amino acids. Germline V gives CDR1 LGHDT, CDR2 YNNKEL (reference sequence). Trimming pared 4 bases from V and 3 bases from J, leaving 12 bases between. CDR3 amino acids: CASSLESAYYGYTF. The CDR3 bases are TGTGCCAGCAGCCTCGAAAGTGCTTACTATGGCTACACCTTC.

The rearrangement uses TRBV20-1 and TRBJ2-1; TRBD1 aligns across 7 bases. This CDR3 has 14 amino acids. With V trimmed by 6 bases and J by 0 bases, 5 bases remained unmatched. Germline values: CDR1 DFQATT, CDR2 SNEGSKA (reference sequence). Here the CDR3 reads CSAQRTGSYNEQFF. The CDR3 DNA reads as TGCAGTGCCCAGAGGACAGGCTCCTACAATGAGCAGTTCTTC.

The table lists this clonotype with a few counts. The CDR3 sequence is CASSASAQTALETQYF. In DNA, the CDR3 is TGTGCCAGCAGCGCATCTGCCCAGACGGCCTTGGAGACCCAGTACTTC. This chain links TRBV9 with TRBJ2-7; D uncertain. The J call is doubtful: the DNA matches TRBJ2-5 better. The CDR3 runs 16 residues. CDR1 and CDR2 from the germline V gene are SGDLS and YYNGEE.

The chain recombines TRBV6-5 with TRBJ1-5; D might be TRBD1 (5 bases). The V end was cut by 8 bases, the J end by 6 bases, with 11 bases between. Per germline, CDR1 MNHEY and CDR2 SVGAGI. This CDR3 has 12 amino acids. DNA for the CDR3: TGTGCCAGCGGGCGGGACGGTCAGCCCCAGCATTTT. This encodes CASGRDGQPQHF.

This chain uses TRBV27 with TRBJ2-7; perhaps TRBD1 as D (6 bases). V was shortened by 0 bases and J by 6 bases, with 9 bases between the two germline ends. Germline V gene lookup returns CDR1 MNHEY and CDR2 SMNVEV (reference sequence). The CDR3 spans 13 residues. The CDR3 DNA sequence: TGTGCCAGCAGTTTATCGACAGGTTCCGAGCAGTACTTC. As protein: CASSLSTGSEQYF.

On this clonotype: The junction departs from germline at one end; a sequencing error may be responsible. This chain connects TRBV20-1 to TRBJ2-3; 10 bases are shared with TRBD2. There are 13 residues in the CDR3. Germline V gene sequence: CDR1 DFQATT, CDR2 SNEGSKA (reference sequence). CDR3 protein: CSAGLAATDKQYF. DNA of the CDR3: TGCAGTGCCGGACTAGCGGCCACAGATAAGCAGTATTTT.

This clonotype was picked up one time. The chain uses TRBV9 and TRBJ2-5, with D perhaps matching TRBD1 (5 bases). CDR1 SGDLS and CDR2 YYNGEE come from the germline V gene. Between the trimmed V and J ends, which lost 2 bases and 2 bases, there was a span of 13 bases. The CDR3 sequence is 15 residues long. Written as DNA, the CDR3 is TGTGCCAGCAGCGTCGTCCCAGGGTGGCAAGAGACCCAGTACTTC. Translation gives CASSVVPGWQETQYF.

The genes are TRBV7-9 and TRBJ2-7; 7 nucleotides line up with TRBD2. Germline V gives CDR1 SEHNR, CDR2 FQNEAQ (reference sequence). Trimming at V came to 3 bases and at J to 5 bases, leaving 10 bases not matched to a gene. This CDR3 contains 15 residues. CDR3 nucleotides: TGTGCCAGCAGCTTCGGTGCTAGCGGCACGGACGAGCAGTACTTC. The encoded protein is CASSFGASGTDEQYF.

The chain carries TRBV7-9 and TRBJ2-7; D gene ambiguous. The V end was cut by 4 bases, the J end by 4 bases, with 8 bases between. The CDR3 totals 12 residues. Germline loops: CDR1 SEHNR, CDR2 FQNEAQ (reference sequence). The CDR3 DNA reads as TGTGCCAGCAGCTGGGCCCAGTACGAGCAGTACTTC. As protein: CASSWAQYEQYF.